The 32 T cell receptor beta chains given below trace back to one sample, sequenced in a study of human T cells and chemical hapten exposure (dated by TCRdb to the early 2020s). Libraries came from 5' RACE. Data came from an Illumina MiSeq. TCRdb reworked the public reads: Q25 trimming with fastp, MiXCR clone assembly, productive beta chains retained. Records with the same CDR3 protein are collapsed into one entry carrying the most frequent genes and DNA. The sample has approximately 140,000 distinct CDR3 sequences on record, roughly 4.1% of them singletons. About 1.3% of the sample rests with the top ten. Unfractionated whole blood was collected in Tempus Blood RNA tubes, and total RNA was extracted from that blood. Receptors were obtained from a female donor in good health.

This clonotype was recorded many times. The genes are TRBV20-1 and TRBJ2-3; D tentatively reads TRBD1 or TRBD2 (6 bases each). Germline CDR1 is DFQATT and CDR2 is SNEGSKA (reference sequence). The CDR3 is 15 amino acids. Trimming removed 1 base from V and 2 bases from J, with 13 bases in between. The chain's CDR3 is CSARVGGGATDTQYF. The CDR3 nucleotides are TGCAGTGCTAGAGTGGGGGGCGGGGCCACAGATACGCAGTATTTT.

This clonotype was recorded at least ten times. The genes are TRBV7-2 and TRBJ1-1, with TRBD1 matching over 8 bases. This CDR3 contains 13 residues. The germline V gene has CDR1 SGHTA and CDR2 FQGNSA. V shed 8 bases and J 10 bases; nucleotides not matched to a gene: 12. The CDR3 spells CASELRPGQVAFF. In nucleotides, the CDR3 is TGTGCCAGCGAATTGCGGCCGGGACAGGTAGCTTTCTTT.

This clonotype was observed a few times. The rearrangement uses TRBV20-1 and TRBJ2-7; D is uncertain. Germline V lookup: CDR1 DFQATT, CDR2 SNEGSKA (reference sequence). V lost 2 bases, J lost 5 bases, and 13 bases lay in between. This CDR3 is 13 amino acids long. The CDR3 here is CSARFSRVDEQYF. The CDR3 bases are TGCAGTGCTAGATTTTCGAGAGTCGACGAGCAGTACTTC.

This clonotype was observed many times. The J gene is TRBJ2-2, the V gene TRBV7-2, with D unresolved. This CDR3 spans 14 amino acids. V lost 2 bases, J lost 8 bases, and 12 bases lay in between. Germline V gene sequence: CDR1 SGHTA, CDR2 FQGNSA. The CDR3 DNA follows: TGTGCCAGCAGCTTACCACGGATGCTTGGGGAGCTGTTTTTT. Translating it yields CASSLPRMLGELFF.

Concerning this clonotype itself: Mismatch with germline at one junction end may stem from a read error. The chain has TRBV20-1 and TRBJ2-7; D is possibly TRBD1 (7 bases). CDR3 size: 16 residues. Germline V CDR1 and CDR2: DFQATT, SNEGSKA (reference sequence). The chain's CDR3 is CSASTGAAAGHYAQYF. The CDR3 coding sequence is TGCAGTGCTAGTACAGGGGCCGCTGCGGGACACTACGCGCAGTACTTC.

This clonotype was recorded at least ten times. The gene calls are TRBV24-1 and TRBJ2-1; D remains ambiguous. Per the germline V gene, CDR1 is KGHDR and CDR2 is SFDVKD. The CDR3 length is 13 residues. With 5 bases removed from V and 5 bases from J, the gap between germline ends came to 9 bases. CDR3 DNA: TGTGCCACCAGTGGTTTTACGCACAATGAGCAGTTCTTC. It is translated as CATSGFTHNEQFF.

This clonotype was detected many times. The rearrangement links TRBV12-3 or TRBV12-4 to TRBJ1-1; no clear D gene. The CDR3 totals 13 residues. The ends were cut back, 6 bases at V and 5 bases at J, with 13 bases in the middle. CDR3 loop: CASSKAAVTEAFF. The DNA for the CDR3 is TGTGCCAGCAGCAAAGCTGCGGTGACTGAAGCTTTCTTT.

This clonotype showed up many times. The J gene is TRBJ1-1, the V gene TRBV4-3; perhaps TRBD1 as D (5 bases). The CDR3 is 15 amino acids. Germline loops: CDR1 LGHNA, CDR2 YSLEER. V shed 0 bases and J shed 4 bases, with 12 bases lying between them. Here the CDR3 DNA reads TGCGCCAGCAGCCAAGATAAATGGAGGGGCACTGAAGCTTTCTTT. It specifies CASSQDKWRGTEAFF.

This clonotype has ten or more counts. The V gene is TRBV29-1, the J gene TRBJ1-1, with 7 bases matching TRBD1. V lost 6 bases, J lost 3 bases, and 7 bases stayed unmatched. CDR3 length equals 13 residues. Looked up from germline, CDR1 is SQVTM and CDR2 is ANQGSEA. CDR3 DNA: TGCAGCGTGCACCCAGGGGGATACACTGAAGCTTTCTTT. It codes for CSVHPGGYTEAFF.

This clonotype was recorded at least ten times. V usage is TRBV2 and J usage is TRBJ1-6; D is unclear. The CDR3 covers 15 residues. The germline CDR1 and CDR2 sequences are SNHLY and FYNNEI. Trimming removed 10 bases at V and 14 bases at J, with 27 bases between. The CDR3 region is CATFQKILHVSALHF. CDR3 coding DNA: TGTGCCACCTTTCAAAAAATTCTCCACGTGTCGGCCCTCCACTTT.

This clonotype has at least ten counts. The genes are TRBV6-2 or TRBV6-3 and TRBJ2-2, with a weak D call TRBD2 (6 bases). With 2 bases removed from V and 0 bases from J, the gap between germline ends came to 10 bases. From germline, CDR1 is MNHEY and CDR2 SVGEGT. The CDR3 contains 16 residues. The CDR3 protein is CASSYPGLANTGELFF. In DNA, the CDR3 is TGTGCCAGCAGTTACCCGGGACTGGCGAACACCGGGGAGCTGTTTTTT.

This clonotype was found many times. The CDR3 protein is CSARDHRGATDTQYF. CDR3 sequence (DNA): TGCAGTGCTAGAGATCATCGGGGGGCGACAGATACGCAGTATTTT. The chain employs TRBV20-1 and TRBJ2-3; D perhaps matches TRBD2 (7 bases). CDR1 DFQATT and CDR2 SNEGSKA come from the germline V gene (reference sequence). Trimming stripped 0 bases from V and 3 bases from J, with 13 bases between. The CDR3 is 15 residues long.

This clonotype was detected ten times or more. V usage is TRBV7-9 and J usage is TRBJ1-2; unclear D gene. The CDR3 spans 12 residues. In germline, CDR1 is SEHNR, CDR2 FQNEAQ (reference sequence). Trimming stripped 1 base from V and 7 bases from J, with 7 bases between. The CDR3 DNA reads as TGTGCCAGCAGCTTAGATTTAAGTGGCTACACCTTC. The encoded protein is CASSLDLSGYTF.

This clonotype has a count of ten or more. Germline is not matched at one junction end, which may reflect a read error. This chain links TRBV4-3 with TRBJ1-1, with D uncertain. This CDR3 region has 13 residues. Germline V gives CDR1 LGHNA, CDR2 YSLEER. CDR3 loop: CASSQDRNTEAFF. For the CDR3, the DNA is TGTGCCAGCAGCCAGGACCGGAACACTGAAGCTTTCTTT.

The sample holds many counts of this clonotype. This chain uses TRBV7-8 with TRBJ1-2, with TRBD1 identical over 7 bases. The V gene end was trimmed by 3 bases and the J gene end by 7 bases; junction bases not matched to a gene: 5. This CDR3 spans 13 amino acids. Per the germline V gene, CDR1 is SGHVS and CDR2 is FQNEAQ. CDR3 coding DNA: TGTGCCAGCAGCTTGGGCAGGGGGGGTGGCTACACCTTC. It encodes CASSLGRGGGYTF.

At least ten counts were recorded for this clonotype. CDR3 nucleotides: TGCAGTGCTAGAGTAAGGCAGGTTTACACGGGCTACACCTTC. Its translation is CSARVRQVYTGYTF. The chain is built from TRBV20-1 and TRBJ1-2; no clear D. V was clipped by 1 base and J by 8 bases, with 17 bases between them. The CDR3 contains 14 residues. Germline V gene data show CDR1 as DFQATT and CDR2 as SNEGSKA (reference sequence).

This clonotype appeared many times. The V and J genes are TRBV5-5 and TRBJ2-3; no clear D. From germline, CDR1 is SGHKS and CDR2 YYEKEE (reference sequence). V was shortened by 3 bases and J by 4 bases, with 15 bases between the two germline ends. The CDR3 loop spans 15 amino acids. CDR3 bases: TGTGCCAGCAGCTCCCATTACTCCATGGCAGATACGCAGTATTTT. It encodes CASSSHYSMADTQYF.

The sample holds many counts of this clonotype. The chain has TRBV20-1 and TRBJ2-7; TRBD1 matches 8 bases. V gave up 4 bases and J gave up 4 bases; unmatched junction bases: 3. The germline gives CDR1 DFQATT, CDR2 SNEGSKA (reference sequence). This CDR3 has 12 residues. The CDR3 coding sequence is TGCAGTGCTACGGACAGGGAATACGAGCAGTACTTC. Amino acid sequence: CSATDREYEQYF.

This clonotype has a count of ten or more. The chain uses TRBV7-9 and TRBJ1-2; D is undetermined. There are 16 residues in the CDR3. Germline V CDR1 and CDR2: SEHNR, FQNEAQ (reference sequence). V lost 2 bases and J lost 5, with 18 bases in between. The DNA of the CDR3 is TGTGCCAGCAGCTTATCACTTCCCGGACCGCAGTATGGCTACACCTTC. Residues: CASSLSLPGPQYGYTF.

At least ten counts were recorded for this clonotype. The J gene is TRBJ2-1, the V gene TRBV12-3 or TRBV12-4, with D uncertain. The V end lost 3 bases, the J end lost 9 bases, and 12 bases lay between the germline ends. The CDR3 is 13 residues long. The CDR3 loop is CASSFDPSGEQFF. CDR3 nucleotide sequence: TGTGCCAGCAGTTTCGACCCTTCCGGTGAGCAGTTCTTC.

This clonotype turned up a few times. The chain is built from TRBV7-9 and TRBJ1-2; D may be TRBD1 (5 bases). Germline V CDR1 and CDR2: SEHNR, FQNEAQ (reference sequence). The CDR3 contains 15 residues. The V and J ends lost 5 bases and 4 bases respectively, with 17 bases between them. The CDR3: CASSHRGGTGYGYTF. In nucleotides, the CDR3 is TGTGCCAGCAGCCATCGTGGGGGGACGGGCTATGGCTACACCTTC.

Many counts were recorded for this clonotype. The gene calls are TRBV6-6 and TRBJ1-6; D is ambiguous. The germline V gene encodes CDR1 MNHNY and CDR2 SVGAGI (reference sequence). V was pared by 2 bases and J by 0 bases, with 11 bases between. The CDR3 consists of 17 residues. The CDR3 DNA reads TGTGCCAGCAGTTACCCTCCCAGGAGCTCCTATAATTCACCCCTCCACTTT. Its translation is CASSYPPRSSYNSPLHF.

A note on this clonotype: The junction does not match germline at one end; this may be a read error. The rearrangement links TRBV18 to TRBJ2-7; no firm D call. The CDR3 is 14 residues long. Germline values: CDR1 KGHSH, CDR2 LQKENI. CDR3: CASSPLGNSYEQYF. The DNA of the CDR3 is TGTGCCAGTTCACCCCTAGGGAACTCCTACGAGCAGTACTTC.

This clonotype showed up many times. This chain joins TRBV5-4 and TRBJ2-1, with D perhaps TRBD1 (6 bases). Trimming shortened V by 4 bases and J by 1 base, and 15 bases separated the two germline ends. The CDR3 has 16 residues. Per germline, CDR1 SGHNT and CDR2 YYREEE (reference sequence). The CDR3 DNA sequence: TGTGCCAGCAGCCCCTTTTGGACAGATTCCTACAATGAGCAGTTCTTC. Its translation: CASSPFWTDSYNEQFF.

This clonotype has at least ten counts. CDR3: CASSYDQGTHEQYF. The CDR3 DNA reads TGTGCCAGCAGTTACGATCAGGGGACCCACGAGCAGTACTTC. The V and J genes are TRBV6-2 or TRBV6-3 and TRBJ2-7; D is possibly TRBD1 (6 bases). Germline V gene sequence: CDR1 MNHEY, CDR2 SVGEGT. V shed 2 bases and J shed 5 bases, with 13 bases lying between them. CDR3 size: 14 residues.

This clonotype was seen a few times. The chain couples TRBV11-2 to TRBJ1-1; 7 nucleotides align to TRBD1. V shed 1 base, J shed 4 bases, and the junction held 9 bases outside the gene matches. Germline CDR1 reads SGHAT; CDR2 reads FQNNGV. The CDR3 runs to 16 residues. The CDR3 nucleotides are TGTGCCAGCAGCTTAGGACAGGGCGGTGGTGGCACTGAAGCTTTCTTT. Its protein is CASSLGQGGGGTEAFF.

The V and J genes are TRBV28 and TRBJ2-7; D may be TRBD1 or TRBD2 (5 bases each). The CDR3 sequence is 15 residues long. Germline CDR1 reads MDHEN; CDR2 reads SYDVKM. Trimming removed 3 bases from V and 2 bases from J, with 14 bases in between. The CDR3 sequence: CASSFGTGQTYEQYF. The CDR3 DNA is TGTGCCAGCAGTTTCGGGACCGGTCAGACCTACGAGCAGTACTTC.

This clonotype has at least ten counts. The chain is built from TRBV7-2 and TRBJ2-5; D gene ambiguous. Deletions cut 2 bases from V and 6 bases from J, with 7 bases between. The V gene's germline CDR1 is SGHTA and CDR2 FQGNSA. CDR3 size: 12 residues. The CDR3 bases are TGTGCCAGCAGCTTATTCGAGAAGACCCAGTACTTC. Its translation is CASSLFEKTQYF.

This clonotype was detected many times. The CDR3 sequence is CASSLGGITDTQYF. Written as DNA, the CDR3 is TGTGCCAGCAGTTTAGGGGGGATCACAGATACGCAGTATTTT. The V call is TRBV12-3 or TRBV12-4, the J call TRBJ2-3; the D call may be TRBD1 or TRBD2 (5 bases each). The CDR3 consists of 14 residues. Trimming removed 1 base from V and 2 bases from J, with 7 bases in between.

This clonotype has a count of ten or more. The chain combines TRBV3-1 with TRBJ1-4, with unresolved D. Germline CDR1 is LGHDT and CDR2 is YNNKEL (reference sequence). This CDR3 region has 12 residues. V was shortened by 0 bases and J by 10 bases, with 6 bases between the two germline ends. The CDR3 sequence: CASSQEFGKLFF. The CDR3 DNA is TGTGCCAGCAGCCAAGAATTTGGAAAACTGTTTTTT.

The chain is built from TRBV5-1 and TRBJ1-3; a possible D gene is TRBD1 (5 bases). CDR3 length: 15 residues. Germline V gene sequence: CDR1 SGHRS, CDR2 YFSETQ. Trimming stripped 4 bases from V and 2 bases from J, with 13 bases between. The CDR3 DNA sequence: TGCGCCAGCAGCGTTATACCCAGGGCTGGAAACACCATATATTTT. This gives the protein CASSVIPRAGNTIYF.

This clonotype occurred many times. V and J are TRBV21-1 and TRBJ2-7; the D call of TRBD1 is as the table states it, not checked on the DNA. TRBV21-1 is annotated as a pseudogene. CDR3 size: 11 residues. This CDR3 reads CASQWGPEQYF. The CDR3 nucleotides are TGTGCCAGCCAATGGGGGCCCGAGCAGTACTTC.